The 7 T cell receptor beta chains below were found in one sample sequenced in a study of CD8+CD57+ T cells in acquired aplastic anemia. Sequenced patients had shown CD8+CD57+ cell expansion by flow cytometry. Using genomic DNA as the template, TCR beta VDJ and CDR3 profiling was carried out. MiXCR, applied by TCRdb to the reads, yields one record per CDR3 protein. The table has 180,000 or so distinct CDR3 sequences, approximately 48% seen once. The sequencing input was sorted CD4+, CD8+, or CD8+CD57+ T cells (not recorded which) from PBMCs. The receptor set was obtained from a human donor with aplastic anemia.

This clonotype was picked up many times. The gene calls are TRBV24-1 and TRBJ2-1; the D call may be TRBD1 or TRBD2 (5 bases each). The CDR3 consists of 14 residues. CDR1 and CDR2 (germline): KGHDR, SFDVKD. Trimming cost V 3 bases and J 5 bases, with 10 bases left between them. The CDR3 spells CATSDRDGDNEQFF. For the CDR3, the DNA is TGTGCCACCAGTGATAGGGACGGAGACAATGAGCAGTTCTTC.

This clonotype was detected ten times or more. The chain carries TRBV15 and TRBJ1-1; no clear D gene. This CDR3 has 12 residues. The V end was cut by 5 bases, the J end by 11 bases, with 15 bases between. CDR1 LNHNV and CDR2 YYDKDF come from the germline V gene (reference sequence). The CDR3 spells CATSGTAGPAFF. Written as DNA, the CDR3 is TGTGCCACCAGCGGAACGGCAGGACCGGCTTTCTTT.

In its sample, this clonotype was seen a few times. This rearrangement joins TRBV19 to TRBJ2-6; D may be TRBD1 (6 bases). The CDR3 consists of 15 residues. V shed 1 base and J shed 4 bases, with 8 bases lying between them. Per germline, CDR1 LNHDA and CDR2 SQIVND (reference sequence). The CDR3 here is CASSIGTAGANVLTF. The CDR3 DNA sequence: TGTGCCAGTAGTATAGGGACAGCGGGGGCCAACGTCCTGACTTTC.

This clonotype was counted ten times or more. V and J are TRBV24-1 and TRBJ2-2, with TRBD1 matching over 7 bases. CDR1 KGHDR and CDR2 SFDVKD come from the germline V gene. V gave up 3 bases and J gave up 6 bases; unmatched junction bases: 3. There are 14 residues in the CDR3. The CDR3, as DNA: TGTGCCACCAGTGATACGACAGGGCCCGGGGAGCTGTTTTTT. Encoded protein: CATSDTTGPGELFF.

The chain links TRBV2 to TRBJ1-2; 9 positions agree with TRBD1. There are 14 residues in the CDR3. CDR1 is SNHLY, CDR2 FYNNEI, per germline. With V trimmed by 2 bases and J by 8 bases, 6 bases remained unmatched. DNA of the CDR3: TGTGCCAGCAGTGAACTGGGACAGGGTACCGGCTACACCTTC. It encodes CASSELGQGTGYTF. Using reference TRBV2 and TRBJ1-2 for the parts outside the CDR3, the full variable domain is EPEVTQTPSHQVTQMGQEVILRCVPISNHLYFYWYRQILGQKVEFLVSFYNNEISEKSEIFDDQFSVERPDGSNFTLKIRSTKLEDSAMYFCASSELGQGTGYTFGSGTRLTVV.

This sequence joins TRBV2 and TRBJ1-2; 7 bases are shared with TRBD1. The CDR3 consists of 13 residues. V shed 6 bases and J 6 bases; nucleotides not matched to a gene: 7. The germline V gene encodes CDR1 SNHLY and CDR2 FYNNEI. In DNA, the CDR3 is TGTGCCAGCAGCGGGACAGCCGTGGATGGCTACACCTTC. Its translation: CASSGTAVDGYTF.

V and J are TRBV7-9 and TRBJ1-5, with D uncertain. Between the trimmed V and J ends, which lost 6 bases and 3 bases, there was a span of 15 bases. This CDR3 comprises 15 residues. CDR1 and CDR2 from the germline V gene are SEHNR and FQNEAQ (reference sequence). CDR3 in amino acids: CASSSDLTHNQPQHF. Written as DNA, the CDR3 is TGTGCCAGCAGTTCCGACCTTACCCACAATCAGCCCCAGCATTTT.